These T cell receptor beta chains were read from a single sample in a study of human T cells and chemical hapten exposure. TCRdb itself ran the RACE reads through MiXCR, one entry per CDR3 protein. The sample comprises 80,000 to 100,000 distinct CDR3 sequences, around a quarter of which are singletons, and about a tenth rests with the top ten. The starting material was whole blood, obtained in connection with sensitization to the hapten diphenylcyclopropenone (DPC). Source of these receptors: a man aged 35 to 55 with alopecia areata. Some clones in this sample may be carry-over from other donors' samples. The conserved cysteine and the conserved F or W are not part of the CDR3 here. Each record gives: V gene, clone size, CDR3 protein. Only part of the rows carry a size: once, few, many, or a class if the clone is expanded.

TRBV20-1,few,SAARVGAGEEEGDEQY
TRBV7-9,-,ASSTSDTQY
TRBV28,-,ASSPQGTVLGELF
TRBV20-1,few,SARDGRTNTGELF
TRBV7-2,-,ASSLGARQETQY
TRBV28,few,ASSLIQGAEKLF
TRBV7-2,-,ASSLQGLTEAF
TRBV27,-,ASSIIAGGNYEQY
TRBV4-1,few,ASSQVLGQPQH
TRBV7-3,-,ASSHPPGTPENYNEQF
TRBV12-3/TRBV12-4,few,ASMKTGTNYGYT
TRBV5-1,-,ASSLAPDRGTEAF
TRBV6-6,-,ASSYVGYTEAF
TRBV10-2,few,ASSEPGRTEAF
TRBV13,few,ASSSPKGSGYNEQF
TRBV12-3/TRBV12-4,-,ASSSGLLGEQF
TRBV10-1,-,ASGDGSSYEQY
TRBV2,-,ASTPAAYEQY
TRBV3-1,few,ASSQAASGSYEQY
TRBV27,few,ASSSGHEQY
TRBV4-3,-,ASSQDWSAPSYNEQF
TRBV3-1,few,ASSQAYYEQY
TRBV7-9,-,ASSSTGQVRHYNEQF
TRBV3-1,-,ASSPKDNRRPSSYEQY
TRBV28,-,ASSRGPPEQF
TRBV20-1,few,SALWAGVPKETQY
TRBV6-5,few,ASKTLNTGELF
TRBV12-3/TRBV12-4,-,ASSLSWELNTEAF
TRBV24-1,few,ATSDPRAELIQETQY
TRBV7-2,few,ASSLGWERDEQF
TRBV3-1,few,ASSRRGYEAF
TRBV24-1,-,ATDSLWWQF
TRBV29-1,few,SARTDSNQPQH
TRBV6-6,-,ASVRVGSTDTQY
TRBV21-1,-,ASSPVRPSGNTIY
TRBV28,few,ASSLFSGTSGNSEY
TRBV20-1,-,SARFGTDPAGEQF
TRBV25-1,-,AIPREQY
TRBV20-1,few,SAKLAGGPYEQY
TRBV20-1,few,SARPSGSGTGELF
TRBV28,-,ASSPVQGQAF
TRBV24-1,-,ATSRSGGPREQF
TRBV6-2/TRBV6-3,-,ASSKRGVGWGTDTQY
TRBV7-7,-,ASSLSPTRLATAGELF
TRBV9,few,ASSENTDTQY
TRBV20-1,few,STVRGQALSPLH
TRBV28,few,ASKIQGWDEQF
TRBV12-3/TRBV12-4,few,ASSLGPGGTEAF
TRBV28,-,ASSFARGTDTQY
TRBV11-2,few,ASSPDTTGEQY
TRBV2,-,ASNSDSEAF
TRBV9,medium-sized,ASSPVEGEQY
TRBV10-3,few,AIRDRQNTEAF
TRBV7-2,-,ASSLGTSETQY
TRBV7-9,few,ASSLAGGSGNTIY
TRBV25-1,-,ASSEGQSSEQY
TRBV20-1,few,SAISRDRGRNEQF
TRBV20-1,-,SARVSLAAAFKQF
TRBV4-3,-,ASSQEYFGTGGLLNTGELF
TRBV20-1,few,SAPNLEDHEQF